The 5 T cell receptor beta chains reported below all come from one sample, sequenced in a study of blood T cells in healthy people across ages. The use of a sample-barcoded 5' primer and a J-beta primer mix characterized a second PCR of 7 to 11 cycles. TCRdb re-analysed the 5' RACE reads in MiXCR, keeping a single row per CDR3 protein. The sample records hundreds of thousands of distinct CDR3 sequences, about 50% being singletons. The source material was blood. These receptors were taken from an elderly woman in good health.

The V gene is TRBV20-1, the J gene TRBJ2-5, with 8 nucleotides matching TRBD2. This CDR3 spans 14 amino acids. Germline CDR1 and CDR2: DFQATT and SNEGSKA (reference sequence). Trimming cost V 3 bases and J 3 bases; bases outside gene matches: 6. In DNA form, the CDR3 reads TGCAGTGCTAGGACCTGGGGACTAGAAGAGACCCAGTACTTC. It specifies CSARTWGLEETQYF.

The V and J genes are TRBV7-2 and TRBJ2-3, with 7 bases identical to TRBD1. The junction had 7 bases not matched to a gene; V was cut back by 4 bases and J by 6 bases. The V gene's germline CDR1 is SGHTA and CDR2 FQGNSA. The CDR3 runs to 14 residues. For the CDR3, the DNA is TGTGCCAGCAGCTCGACAGGACAGGTGGATACGCAGTATTTT. Its protein product is CASSSTGQVDTQYF. Variable domain in full (rest from reference TRBV7-2 and TRBJ2-3): GAGVSQSPSNKVTEKGKDVELRCDPISGHTALYWYRQSLGQGLEFLIYFQGNSAPDKSGLPSDRFSAERTGGSVSTLTIQRTQQEDSAVYLCASSSTGQVDTQYFGPGTRLTVL.

Ten or more counts support this clonotype. V usage is TRBV4-1 and J usage is TRBJ2-7; D gene ambiguous. Germline CDR1 MGHRA, CDR2 YSYEKL. The CDR3 consists of 14 residues. Trimming removed 4 bases from V and 3 bases from J, with 13 bases in between. The CDR3 DNA sequence: TGCGCCAGCAGCCCCTTGGGTCAGGTCTACGAGCAGTACTTC. Translating gives CASSPLGQVYEQYF.

This clonotype was seen only a few times. The genes are TRBV7-3 and TRBJ2-4; D call uncertain. The DNA end is more similar to TRBJ2-7, so the J call may be wrong. Germline CDR1 SGHTA, CDR2 FQGTGA. The CDR3 has 13 amino acids. The CDR3 sequence: CASSFNEMGEQYF. The CDR3 nucleotides are TGTGCCAGCAGCTTTAACGAGATGGGCGAGCAGTACTTC.

This clonotype appeared once. The V and J genes are TRBV28 and TRBJ2-1; D ambiguous. Germline CDR1 MDHEN, CDR2 SYDVKM. The CDR3 is made up of 12 amino acids. V was cut by 6 bases and J by 8 bases, with 11 bases left in between. The CDR3: CASRNLVDEQFF. In DNA form, the CDR3 reads TGTGCCAGCAGGAACCTAGTGGATGAGCAGTTCTTC.